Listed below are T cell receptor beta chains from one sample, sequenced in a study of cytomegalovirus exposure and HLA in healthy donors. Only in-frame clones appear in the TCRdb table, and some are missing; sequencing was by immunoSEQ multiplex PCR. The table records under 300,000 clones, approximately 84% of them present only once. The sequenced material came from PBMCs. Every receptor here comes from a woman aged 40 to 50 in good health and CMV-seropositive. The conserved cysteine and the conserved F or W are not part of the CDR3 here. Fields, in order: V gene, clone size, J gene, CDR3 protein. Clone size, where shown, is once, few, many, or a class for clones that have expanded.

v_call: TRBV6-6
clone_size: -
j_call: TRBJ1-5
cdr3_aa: ASSFGGLPQPQH

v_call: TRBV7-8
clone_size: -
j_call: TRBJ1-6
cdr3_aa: ASSLAMQTGSPLH

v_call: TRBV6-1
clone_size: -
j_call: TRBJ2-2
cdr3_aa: ASTLGQGLAGELF

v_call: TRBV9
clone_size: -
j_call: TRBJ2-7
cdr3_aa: ASSQSGAGGPDDEQY

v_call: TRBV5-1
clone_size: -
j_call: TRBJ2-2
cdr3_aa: ASSLADMGLYELF

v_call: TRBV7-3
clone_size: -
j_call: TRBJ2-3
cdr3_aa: ASSLTGGLGRDTQY

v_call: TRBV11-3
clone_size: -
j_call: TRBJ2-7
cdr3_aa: ASSLAGLSYEQY

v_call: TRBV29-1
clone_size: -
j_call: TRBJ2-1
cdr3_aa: SVGRTEKNNEQF

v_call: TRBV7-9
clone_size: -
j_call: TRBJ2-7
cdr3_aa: ASSLVSGGYEQY

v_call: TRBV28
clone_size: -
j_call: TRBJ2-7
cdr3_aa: ASSSRGGSHEQY

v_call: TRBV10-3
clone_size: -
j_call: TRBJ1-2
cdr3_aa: AISEAEGYGYT

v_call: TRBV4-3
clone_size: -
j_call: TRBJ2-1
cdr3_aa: ASSQVNYPNNEQF

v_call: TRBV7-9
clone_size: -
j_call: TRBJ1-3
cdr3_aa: SSSYPDRDTQNTIY

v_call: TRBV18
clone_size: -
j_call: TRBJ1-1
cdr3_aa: ASSPGQAIEAF

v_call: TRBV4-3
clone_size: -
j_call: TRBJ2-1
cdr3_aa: ASSPLAGGGSEQF

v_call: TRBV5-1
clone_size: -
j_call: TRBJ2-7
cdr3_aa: ASSAGTGVPYEQY

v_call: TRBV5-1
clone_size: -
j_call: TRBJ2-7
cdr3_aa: ASSLGASGRDLHYEQY

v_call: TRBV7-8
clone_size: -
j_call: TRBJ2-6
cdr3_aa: ASRTPGISGANVLT

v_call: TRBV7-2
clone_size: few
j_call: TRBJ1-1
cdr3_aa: ASSLAFPTEAF

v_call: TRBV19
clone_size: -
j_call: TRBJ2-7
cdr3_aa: ATKTGAVSYEQY

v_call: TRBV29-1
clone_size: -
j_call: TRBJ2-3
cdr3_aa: SVDRTNRQDTQY

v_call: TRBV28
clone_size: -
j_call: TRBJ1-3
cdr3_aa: ASRTAGNTIY

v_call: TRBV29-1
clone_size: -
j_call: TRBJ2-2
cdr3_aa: SVANTGELF

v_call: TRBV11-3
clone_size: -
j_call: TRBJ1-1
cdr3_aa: ASSRDRAMIRTEAF

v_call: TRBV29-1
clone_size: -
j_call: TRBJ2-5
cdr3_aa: SVEGVLAGALGETQY

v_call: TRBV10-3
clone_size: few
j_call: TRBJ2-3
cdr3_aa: AISRKGGSNTDTQY

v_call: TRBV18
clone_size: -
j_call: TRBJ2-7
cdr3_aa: ASSPPRGYEQY

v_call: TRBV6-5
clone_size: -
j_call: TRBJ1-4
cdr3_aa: ASSYGTGREKLF

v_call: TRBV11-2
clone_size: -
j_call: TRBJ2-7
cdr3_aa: ASSPWTSGAEHEQY

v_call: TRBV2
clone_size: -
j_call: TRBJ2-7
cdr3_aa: ASASEQAHEQY

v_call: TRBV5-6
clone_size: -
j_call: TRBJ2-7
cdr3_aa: ASSLLGASYEQY

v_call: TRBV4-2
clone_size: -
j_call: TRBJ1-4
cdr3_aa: ASSQEAGDEKLF

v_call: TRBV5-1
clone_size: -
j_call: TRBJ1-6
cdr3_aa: ASSTPDRGGNSPLH

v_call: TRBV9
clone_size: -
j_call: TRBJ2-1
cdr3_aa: ASSVTAGATYNEQF

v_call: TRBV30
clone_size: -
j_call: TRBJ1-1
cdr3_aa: AWIGDSHSMNTEAF

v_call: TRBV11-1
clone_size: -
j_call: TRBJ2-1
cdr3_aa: ASSMGLAGVAYQF

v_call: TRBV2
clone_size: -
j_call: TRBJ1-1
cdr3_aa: ASRATGTGGTEAF

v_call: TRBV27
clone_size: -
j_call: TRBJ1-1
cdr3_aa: ASSLSAANTEAF

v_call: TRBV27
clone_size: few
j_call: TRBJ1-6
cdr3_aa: ASRHRVMANSPLH

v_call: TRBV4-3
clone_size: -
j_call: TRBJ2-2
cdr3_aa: ASSQWTANTGELF

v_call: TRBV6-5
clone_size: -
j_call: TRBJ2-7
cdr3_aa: ASSSVGLDGYEQY

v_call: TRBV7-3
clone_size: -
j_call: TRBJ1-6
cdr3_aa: ASSLKAGGYSPLH

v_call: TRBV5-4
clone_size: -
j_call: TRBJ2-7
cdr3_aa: ASSLGREGTYEQY

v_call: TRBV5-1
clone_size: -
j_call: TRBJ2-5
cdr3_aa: ASSWGGGQETQY

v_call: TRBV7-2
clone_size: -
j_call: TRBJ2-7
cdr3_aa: ASSPSGRNEQY

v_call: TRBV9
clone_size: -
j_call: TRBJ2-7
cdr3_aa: ASSTQGSSYEQY

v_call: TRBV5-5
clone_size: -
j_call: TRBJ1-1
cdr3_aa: ASSTSTGGSGNTEAF

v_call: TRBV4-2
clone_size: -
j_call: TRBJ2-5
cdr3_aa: ASSRGQEVGETQY

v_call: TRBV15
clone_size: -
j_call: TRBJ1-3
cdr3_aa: ATSSVQGRGVGTIY

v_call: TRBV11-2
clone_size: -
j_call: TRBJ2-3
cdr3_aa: ASSFGSTADTQY

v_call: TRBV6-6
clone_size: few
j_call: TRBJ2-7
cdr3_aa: ASSSRDKLSYEQY

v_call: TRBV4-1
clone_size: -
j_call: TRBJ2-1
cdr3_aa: ASSQDRGAGNEQF

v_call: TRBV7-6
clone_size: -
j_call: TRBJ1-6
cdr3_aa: ASSSGQGVNSPLH

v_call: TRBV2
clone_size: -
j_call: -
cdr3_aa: ASSGSYEQY

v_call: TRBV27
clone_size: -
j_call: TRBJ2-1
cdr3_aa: ASSRGLAGSSYNEQF

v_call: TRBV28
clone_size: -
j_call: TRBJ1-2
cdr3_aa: ASRDHTRDGYT

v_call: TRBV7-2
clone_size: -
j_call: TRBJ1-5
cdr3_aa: ASSLGHQGLQPQH

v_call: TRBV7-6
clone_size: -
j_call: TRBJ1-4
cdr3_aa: ASSLVQSTGAGEKLF

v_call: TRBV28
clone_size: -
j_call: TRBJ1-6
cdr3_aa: ASSGTGVGNSPLH

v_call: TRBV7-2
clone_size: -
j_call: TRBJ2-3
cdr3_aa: ASSLIRTATQY